This passage covers 8 T cell receptor beta chains from one sample sequenced in a study of T cell repertoires in cytomegalovirus infection. TCRdb itself ran the reads through MiXCR, one entry per CDR3 protein. Of about 230,000 distinct CDR3 sequences detected, approximately 22% appear once; the ten largest clones hold about 20%. The specimen sequenced was CD8+ T cells from PBMCs. These receptor sequences come from a human donor in good health (CMV status not recorded). Some clones in this sample may be carry-over from other donors' samples.

The J gene is TRBJ2-1, the V gene TRBV28; D remains unclear. V lost 3 bases, J lost 3 bases, and 9 bases lay in between. The CDR3 runs 14 residues. The V gene's germline CDR1 is MDHEN and CDR2 SYDVKM. The CDR3: CASSFMASYNEQFF. The CDR3 coding sequence is TGTGCCAGCAGTTTTATGGCCAGCTACAATGAGCAGTTCTTC.

The chain joins TRBV7-6 to TRBJ2-5; 9 nucleotides line up with TRBD1. CDR3 length equals 14 residues. Germline V gene sequence: CDR1 SGHVS, CDR2 FNYEAQ. The V segment lost 3 bases and the J segment 2 bases; nucleotides outside the gene matches: 1. This CDR3 reads CASSFGQGQETQYF. The DNA of the CDR3 is TGTGCCAGCAGCTTCGGACAGGGGCAAGAGACCCAGTACTTC.

This clonotype has more than one count but fewer than ten. The chain carries TRBV29-1 and TRBJ2-7; D could derive from TRBD1 or TRBD2 (5 bases each). Trimming shortened V by 7 bases and J by 7 bases, and 23 bases separated the two germline ends. The CDR3 extends over 14 amino acids. CDR1 is SQVTM and CDR2 is ANQGSEA in the germline V gene. CDR3 loop: CSAGSGTPSGEQYF. The CDR3 DNA reads TGCAGCGCCGGATCCGGGACGCCTTCCGGGGAGCAGTACTTC.

The V gene is TRBV27, the J gene TRBJ1-2; a weak D match, TRBD1 (5 bases). The V end was cut by 6 bases, the J end by 6 bases, with 17 bases between. Germline V gene lookup returns CDR1 MNHEY and CDR2 SMNVEV (reference sequence). The CDR3 runs to 14 residues. Here the CDR3 DNA reads TGTGCCAGCAGCCAGGGTATCCACATCGATGGCTACACCTTC. The encoded protein is CASSQGIHIDGYTF.

This clonotype turned up a few times. The chain carries TRBV20-1 and TRBJ2-7; TRBD2 is a possible D gene (6 bases). CDR3 length: 10 residues. Germline V gene data show CDR1 as DFQATT and CDR2 as SNEGSKA (reference sequence). V was shortened by 3 bases and J by 6 bases, with 6 bases between the two germline ends. This CDR3 is CSASGGEQYF. CDR3 nucleotide sequence: TGCAGTGCTAGCGGGGGCGAGCAGTACTTC.

This clonotype was recorded at least ten times. The chain uses TRBV4-1 and TRBJ1-5; D is uncertain. CDR3 size: 15 residues. CDR1 MGHRA and CDR2 YSYEKL come from the germline V gene. Trimming shortened V by 1 base and J by 1 base, and 8 bases separated the two germline ends. In DNA, the CDR3 is TGCGCCAGCAGCCAAGTCGCCAGGAGCAATCAGCCCCAGCATTTT. Protein sequence: CASSQVARSNQPQHF.

The chain combines TRBV3-1 with TRBJ2-7, with a weak D call TRBD1 (5 bases). The CDR3 has 16 residues. Trimming stripped 1 base from V and 3 bases from J, with 16 bases between. Germline V lookup: CDR1 LGHDT, CDR2 YNNKEL (reference sequence). The CDR3 here is CASSQVQGASSYEQYF. The CDR3 coding sequence is TGTGCCAGCAGCCAAGTTCAGGGTGCTTCAAGCTACGAGCAGTACTTC.

This chain joins TRBV5-1 and TRBJ2-1; D tentatively fits TRBD1 or TRBD2 (5 bases each). Germline CDR1 SGHRS, CDR2 YFSETQ. This CDR3 region has 13 residues. V lost 4 bases to trimming and J lost 8 bases, with 13 bases between them. Here the CDR3 reads CASSRDHGYEQFF. In DNA form, the CDR3 reads TGCGCCAGCAGCCGGGACCACGGCTATGAGCAGTTCTTC.